Following are 16 T cell receptor beta chains from one sample sequenced in a study of T cells after yellow fever vaccination. MiXCR, run by TCRdb on the 5' RACE reads, gives a single entry per CDR3 protein. The repertoire consists of hundreds of thousands of distinct CDR3 sequences, with roughly 8.7% occurring once and the leading ten covering roughly 18%. Sequenced here: PBMCs, sampled on the day of the first yellow fever vaccination. The receptors were sampled from a young man who received the YFV17D yellow fever vaccine.

CDR3 in amino acids: CASSYGTPPYEQYF. The DNA for the CDR3 is TGTGCCAGCAGCTACGGGACTCCCCCCTACGAGCAGTACTTC. The rearrangement joins TRBV5-4 to TRBJ2-7; TRBD2 is a possible D gene (6 bases). Trimming left V 3 bases short and J 2 bases short, with 12 bases between. Germline CDR1 SGHNT, CDR2 YYREEE (reference sequence). The CDR3 is 14 amino acids.

There are a few counts of this clonotype. V usage is TRBV5-1 and J usage is TRBJ1-6; 8 positions agree with TRBD1. The length of the CDR3 is 16 residues. V trimming: 0 bases; J trimming: 10 bases; junction bases outside the gene matches: 9. Germline V CDR1 and CDR2: SGHRS, YFSETQ. CDR3 nucleotides: TGCGCCAGCAGCTTGGCCCCCCAGGGGGCAAACTCACCCCTCCACTTT. It encodes CASSLAPQGANSPLHF.

This clonotype was detected a few times. The rearrangement uses TRBV4-3 and TRBJ2-4, with 7 positions matching TRBD2. The CDR3 extends over 16 amino acids. Germline V gene lookup returns CDR1 LGHNA and CDR2 YSLEER. V was clipped by 4 bases and J by 1 base; unmatched bases: 7. This CDR3 is CASSPLLGGAKNIQYF. CDR3 in DNA: TGCGCCAGCAGCCCCTTACTCGGGGGGGCCAAAAACATTCAGTACTTC.

This rearrangement joins TRBV3-1 to TRBJ2-5; 9 bases agree with TRBD1. The V segment lost 2 bases and the J segment 2 bases; nucleotides outside the gene matches: 6. The germline V gene has CDR1 LGHDT and CDR2 YNNKEL (reference sequence). The CDR3 has 16 amino acids. Here the CDR3 reads CASSQQQGALQETQYF. In nucleotides, the CDR3 is TGTGCCAGCAGCCAACAACAGGGGGCCTTACAAGAGACCCAGTACTTC.

The chain carries TRBV28 and TRBJ2-7; D is perhaps TRBD1 (7 bases). The V gene lost 2 bases and the J gene lost 4 bases, with 15 bases spanning the gap. CDR3 length: 15 amino acids. Germline V CDR1 and CDR2: MDHEN, SYDVKM. The CDR3 loop reads CASSLGGGQDYEQYV. DNA of the CDR3: TGTGCCAGCAGTTTAGGAGGGGGCCAGGATTACGAGCAGTACGTC.

This clonotype has just a few counts. The gene calls are TRBV5-6 and TRBJ1-2; D uncertain. Germline-derived CDR1 and CDR2 are SGHDT and YYEEEE. The V end lost 2 bases, the J end lost 4 bases, and 9 bases lay between the germline ends. The CDR3 extends over 13 amino acids. CDR3 region: CASSFTGPYGYTF. CDR3 bases: TGTGCCAGCAGCTTTACGGGCCCCTATGGCTACACCTTC.

The table lists this clonotype with a few counts. The rearrangement joins TRBV4-1 to TRBJ2-1; no clear D gene. The CDR3 runs 14 residues. Deletions cut 1 base from V and 5 bases from J, with 9 bases between. From germline, CDR1 is MGHRA and CDR2 YSYEKL. The CDR3 bases are TGCGCCAGCAGCCAAGTAAGACTGAACAATGAGCAGTTCTTC. Translated: CASSQVRLNNEQFF.

This clonotype occurred a few times. This chain uses TRBV2 with TRBJ1-1, with unresolved D. This CDR3 is 13 amino acids long. Germline V gives CDR1 SNHLY, CDR2 FYNNEI. Trimming cost V 6 bases and J 9 bases, with 17 bases left between them. CDR3 protein: CASRNPITGKAFF. For the CDR3, the DNA is TGTGCCAGCAGGAACCCGATTACGGGGAAAGCTTTCTTT.

This rearrangement joins TRBV5-1 to TRBJ2-1, with D unresolved. Looked up from germline, CDR1 is SGHRS and CDR2 is YFSETQ. V was shortened by 4 bases and J by 7 bases, with 12 bases between the two germline ends. CDR3 length equals 13 residues. For the CDR3, the DNA is TGCGCCAGCAGCCCGCCGAACGAGAATGAGCAGTTCTTC. This codes for CASSPPNENEQFF.

This clonotype occurred a few times. This chain joins TRBV19 and TRBJ2-5, with D perhaps TRBD1 or TRBD2 (5 bases each). Trimming stripped 3 bases from V and 6 bases from J, with 14 bases between. Germline-derived CDR1 and CDR2 are LNHDA and SQIVND (reference sequence). There are 14 residues in the CDR3. This CDR3 is CASSILSGTKTQYF. Here the CDR3 DNA reads TGTGCCAGTAGTATTCTTTCAGGGACGAAGACCCAGTACTTC.

The chain has TRBV11-2 and TRBJ2-5; D gene unclear. The CDR3 is 13 residues long. Trimming shortened V by 1 base and J by 5 bases, and 8 bases separated the two germline ends. Germline V gives CDR1 SGHAT, CDR2 FQNNGV. CDR3 sequence reads: CASSLVLAETQYF. The CDR3, as DNA: TGTGCCAGCAGCTTAGTATTGGCGGAGACCCAGTACTTC.

This clonotype was seen only a few times. The chain carries TRBV7-9 and TRBJ2-5; unclear D gene. V lost 5 bases to trimming and J lost 1 base, with 11 bases between them. Germline CDR1 is SEHNR and CDR2 is FQNEAQ (reference sequence). The CDR3 totals 14 residues. The CDR3 is CASSPAVLQETQYF. CDR3 nucleotides: TGTGCCAGCAGCCCCGCGGTTCTCCAAGAGACCCAGTACTTC. Using reference TRBV7-9 and TRBJ2-5 for the parts outside the CDR3, the full variable domain is DTGVSQNPRHKITKRGQNVTFRCDPISEHNRLYWYRQTLGQGPEFLTYFQNEAQLEKSRLLSDRFSAERPKGSFSTLEIQRTEQGDSAMYLCASSPAVLQETQYFGPGTRLLVL.

This clonotype showed up just a few times. This chain connects TRBV4-1 to TRBJ2-5, with D perhaps TRBD2 (6 bases). CDR3 size: 13 residues. Trimming removed 6 bases from V and 1 base from J, with 9 bases in between. Germline loops: CDR1 MGHRA, CDR2 YSYEKL. Here the CDR3 reads CASRRGLQETQYF. The CDR3 DNA is TGCGCCAGCAGGCGGGGACTCCAAGAGACCCAGTACTTC.

This clonotype appeared a few times. CDR3 in DNA: TGCGCCAGCAGCCAAGAGGGGGACAGGGAAGGGGGAGAGACCCAGTACTTC. It yields the protein CASSQEGDREGGETQYF. The chain couples TRBV4-3 to TRBJ2-5; 9 nucleotides align to TRBD1. Germline lookup yields CDR1 LGHNA and CDR2 YSLEER. The CDR3 covers 17 residues. Trimming took 0 bases from V and 4 from J; bases not matched to a gene: 9.

This clonotype was counted only a few times. The chain employs TRBV20-1 and TRBJ1-1; D is unclear. The V end was cut by 6 bases, the J end by 0 bases, with 11 bases between. Germline CDR1 is DFQATT and CDR2 is SNEGSKA (reference sequence). The CDR3 has 13 residues. This chain's CDR3 is CSAPSPVNTEAFF. Here the CDR3 DNA reads TGCAGTGCCCCCTCCCCGGTGAACACTGAAGCTTTCTTT.

The chain combines TRBV25-1 with TRBJ2-1; 11 nucleotides align to TRBD1. J gave up 5 bases and V 5 bases, and 5 bases lay outside the gene matches. Germline V CDR1 and CDR2: MGHDK, SYGVNS. CDR3 size: 15 residues. The CDR3 coding sequence is TGTGCCAGCAGTCCCTGGACAGGGGGCAACAATGAGCAGTTCTTC. The encoded protein is CASSPWTGGNNEQFF.